This TCR beta chain stems from a study of cytomegalovirus exposure and HLA in healthy donors. Whole-study findings and limits: Reportedly, cytomegalovirus status was diagnosed with high sensitivity and specificity.

Unrecorded immune exposure was likely among donors, who were nominally healthy when sampled. 13 Jbeta primers and 60 Vbeta primers were used for the PCR. Produced via immunoSEQ multiplex PCR; TCRdb's table is partial and in-frame only. The profile shows 80,000 to 100,000 clones, 55% to 80% of them singletons. Only a few counts were recorded for this clone. Its antigen is not identified. Trimming pared 4 bases from V and 6 bases from J, leaving 8 bases between. Germline V gene lookup returns CDR1 LNHDA and CDR2 SQIVND (reference sequence). The CDR3 is 12 residues long. This chain uses TRBV19 with TRBJ2-3; tentatively, D is TRBD2 (6 bases). This receptor was obtained from a man in his forties in good health and CMV-seronegative. The source material was PBMCs. CDR3 residues: CASSKGLDTQYF. CDR3 in DNA: TGTGCCAGTAGTAAGGGACTGGATACGCAGTATTTT.